A selection of T cell receptor beta chains follows, all from one sample in a study of brain T cells in children with intractable seizures. Some clones are missing from TCRdb's copy, which holds only in-frame ones; the method was immunoSEQ multiplex PCR. This sample carries about 340,000 clones, nearly 95% of them seen once, and the ten largest clones take 5.7%. The specimen was peripheral blood, collected roughly 5 months after surgery. The origin of the receptors is a boy younger than two with tuberous sclerosis and intractable seizures. Both conserved end residues are part of each CDR3.

j_gene | len | v_gene | CDR3aa
TRBJ2-7 | 12 | TRBV7-8 | CASSRRLNEQYF
TRBJ2-5 | 15 | TRBV4-1 | CASSQTSTYQETQYF
TRBJ1-1 | 14 | TRBV11-3 | CASSFSMGNTEAFF
TRBJ2-1 | 15 | TRBV12-5 | CASGLAPWVFVEQFF
TRBJ1-4 | 17 | TRBV28 | CASSSTVIGAANEKLFF
TRBJ1-1 | 14 | TRBV2 | CASSPGTAATEAFF
TRBJ2-4 | 15 | TRBV29-1 | CSVVYWERAKNIQYF
TRBJ2-6 | 17 | TRBV5-6 | CASSSGLAGGGANVLTF
TRBJ2-7 | 12 | TRBV19 | CASSIYSYEQYF
TRBJ2-7 | 16 | TRBV30 | CAWSVELAGAAYEQYF
TRBJ2-1 | 14 | TRBV11-2 | CASSLVLAGAMQFF
TRBJ1-2 | 12 | TRBV7-9 | CASSPDRDGYTF
TRBJ1-5 | 15 | TRBV3-1/TRBV3-2 | CASSQGPLGNQPQHF
TRBJ2-5 | 13 | TRBV6-5 | CASRAGEQETQYF
TRBJ1-1 | 14 | TRBV7-3 | CASSLETGHTEAFF
TRBJ1-5 | 15 | TRBV11-3 | CASSLGGQGNQPQHF
TRBJ1-6 | 14 | TRBV2 | CASNTGTANSPLHF
TRBJ2-1 | 14 | TRBV27 | CASSSSTGTTEQFF
TRBJ1-1 | 14 | TRBV18 | CASSPIIMNTEAFF
TRBJ2-7 | 14 | TRBV11-1 | CASSLRDSSYEQYF
TRBJ1-4 | 16 | TRBV13 | CASSLVGALGHEKLFF
TRBJ1-1 | 15 | TRBV27 | CASSLSSSSYTEAFF
TRBJ2-5 | 14 | TRBV5-1 | CASSLALAKETQYF
TRBJ1-2 | 13 | TRBV9 | CASSPDRAEGYTF
TRBJ1-6 | 15 | TRBV7-9 | CASSLDRGADSPLHF
TRBJ1-5 | 14 | TRBV6-5 | CASSPNTGNQPQHF
TRBJ2-7 | 14 | TRBV7-9 | CASSPGQATYEQYF